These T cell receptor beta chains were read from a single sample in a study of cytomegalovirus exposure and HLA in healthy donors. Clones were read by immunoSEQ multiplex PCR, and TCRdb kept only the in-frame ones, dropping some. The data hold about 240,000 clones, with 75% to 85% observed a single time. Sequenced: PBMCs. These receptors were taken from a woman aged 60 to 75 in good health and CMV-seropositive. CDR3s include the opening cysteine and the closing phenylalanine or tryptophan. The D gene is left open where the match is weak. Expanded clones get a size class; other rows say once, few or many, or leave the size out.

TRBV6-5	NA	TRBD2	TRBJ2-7	TGTGCCAGCACCCACCCGGGGGAGGGCCTCAACGAGCAGTACTTC	CASTHPGEGLNEQYF
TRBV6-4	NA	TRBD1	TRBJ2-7	TGTGCCAGCTCCTCGCCCCTGCAGGGGGTATTCTACGAGCAGTACTTC	CASSSPLQGVFYEQYF
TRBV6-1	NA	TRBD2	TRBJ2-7	TGTGCCAGCAAGACTAGCGGCCTAAGGAGCTACGAGCAGTACTTC	CASKTSGLRSYEQYF
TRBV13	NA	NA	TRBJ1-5	TGTGCCAGCAGCTTAGGCCGGGGGGAAGGGCAGCCCCAGCATTTT	CASSLGRGEGQPQHF
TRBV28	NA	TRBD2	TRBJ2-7	TGTGCCAGCAGTTTCGGACTAGCTGCCCCCTACGAGCAGTACTTC	CASSFGLAAPYEQYF
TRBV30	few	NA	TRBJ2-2	TGTGCCTGGACGCGGACAGAGAACACCGGGGAGCTGTTTTTT	CAWTRTENTGELFF
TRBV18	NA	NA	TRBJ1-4	TGTGCCAGCTCACCAATTACCGGTGAAAAACTGTTTTTT	CASSPITGEKLFF
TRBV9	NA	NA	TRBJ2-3	TGTGCCAGCAGCGTAGGTGGGCATCTTACGCAGTATTTT	CASSVGGHLTQYF
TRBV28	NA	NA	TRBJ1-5	TGTGCCAGCAGTTTAGAAATCGGGTGGCAGCCCCAGCATTTT	CASSLEIGWQPQHF
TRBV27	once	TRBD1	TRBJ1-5	TGTGCCAGCAGTTTGGGGGGGACAGGAGGCAATCAGCCCCAGCATTTT	CASSLGGTGGNQPQHF
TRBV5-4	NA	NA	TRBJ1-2	TGTGCCAGCAGCGGAAGACAGGTTCCTTTTGGCTACACCTTC	CASSGRQVPFGYTF
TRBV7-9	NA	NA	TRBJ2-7	TGTGCCAGCAGCTCGTCCCGGGACACCGTCGAGCAGTACTTC	CASSSSRDTVEQYF
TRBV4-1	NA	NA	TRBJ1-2	TGCGCCAGCAGCCAAGCCTTGGGCTACACCTTC	CASSQALGYTF
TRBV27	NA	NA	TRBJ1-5	TGTGCCAGCAGTTTGCACGGGACAAGGGATCAGCCCCAGCATTTT	CASSLHGTRDQPQHF
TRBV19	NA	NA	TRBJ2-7	TGTGCCAGTAGTACCAGGGACACAACCTACGAGCAGTACTTC	CASSTRDTTYEQYF
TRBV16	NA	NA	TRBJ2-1	TGTGCCAGCAGCCAATCGATCGCTCGAGGGAATGAGCAGTTCTTC	CASSQSIARGNEQFF
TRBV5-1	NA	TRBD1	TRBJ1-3	TGCGCCAGCAGCCAGGGACAGTTCTCTGGAAACACCATATATTTT	CASSQGQFSGNTIYF
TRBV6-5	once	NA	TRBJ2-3	TGTGCCAGCAGTTACGGGAGGCTGACAGATACGCAGTATTTT	CASSYGRLTDTQYF
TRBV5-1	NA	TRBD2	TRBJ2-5	TGCGCCAGCAGTTCGGGAGGGGGAGAGACCCAGTACTTC	CASSSGGGETQYF
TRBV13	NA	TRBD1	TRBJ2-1	TGTGCCAGCAGCTTCCGACAGGGGGGTTCGTATGAGCAGTTCTTC	CASSFRQGGSYEQFF
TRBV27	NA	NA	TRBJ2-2	TGTGCCAGCAGTTTATACCAGGGTCGGAACACCGGGGAGCTGTTTTTT	CASSLYQGRNTGELFF
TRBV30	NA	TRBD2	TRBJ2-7	TGTGCCTGGAGTGTAGGACTAGCGGTCCCAACGTACTTC	CAWSVGLAVPTYF
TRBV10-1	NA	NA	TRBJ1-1	TGCGCCACCAAGGAGACGGTGAACACTGAAGCTTTCTTT	CATKETVNTEAFF
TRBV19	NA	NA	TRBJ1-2	TGTGCCAGTAGTACCCCGTATGCGGCTGGTGGCTACACCTTC	CASSTPYAAGGYTF
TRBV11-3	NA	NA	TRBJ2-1	TGTGCCAGCAGCTTCAGGGATTCCTACAATGAGCAGTTCTTC	CASSFRDSYNEQFF
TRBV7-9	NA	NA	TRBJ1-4	TGTGCCAGCAGCTTAGATGGATACGGGGAAAAACTGTTTTTT	CASSLDGYGEKLFF
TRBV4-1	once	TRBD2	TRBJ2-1	TGCGCCAGCAGCGTCCGGGGACTAAGTAGCAATGAGCAGTTCTTC	CASSVRGLSSNEQFF